The 18 T cell receptor beta chains presented below share a single source sample, sequenced in a study of T cell responses to AZD1222 COVID-19 vaccine (dated by TCRdb to about 2021). The library was generated by the immunoSEQ multiplex PCR assay. TCRdb took this table from immuneACCESS and kept in-frame rearrangements with V and J called. Such tables lack part of the clones; where checked against another copy, unresolved V genes explain under half of the gap, and the rest is unexplained. The sample table lists tens of thousands of clones, roughly 88% of them with a count of one. The ten largest clones capture roughly a tenth of the sample. The time point label corresponds to: baseline before first vaccination. The sequencing used peripheral blood, collected on day 0 of AZD1222 vaccination. The receptors originated from an adult in good health.

The gene calls are TRBV5-6 and TRBJ2-7; D is perhaps TRBD2 (5 bases). CDR3 length equals 15 residues. V gave up 2 bases and J gave up 3 bases, with 15 bases separating them. CDR1 is SGHDT, CDR2 YYEEEE, per germline. CDR3 residues: CASSFRLPNYYEQYF. The CDR3 DNA sequence: TGTGCCAGCAGCTTCAGACTACCGAACTACTACGAGCAGTACTTC.

The chain recombines TRBV7-3 with TRBJ1-1; D unresolved. The CDR3 covers 13 residues. CDR1 is SGHTA and CDR2 is FQGTGA in the germline V gene. The V gene lost 3 bases and the J gene lost 0 bases, with 5 bases spanning the gap. In nucleotides, the CDR3 is TGTGCCAGCAGCTTGGGAATGAACACTGAAGCTTTCTTT. It codes for CASSLGMNTEAFF.

This chain joins TRBV4-1 and TRBJ1-2; D unclear. V was trimmed by 2 bases and J by 4 bases, leaving 17 bases between them. The CDR3 sequence is 16 residues long. Germline values: CDR1 MGHRA, CDR2 YSYEKL. The CDR3 reads CASSQRISAASYGYTF. In DNA, the CDR3 is TGCGCCAGCAGCCAAAGGATTAGTGCAGCCTCCTATGGCTACACCTTC.

This clone was recorded only once. The CDR3 nucleotides are TGTGCCAGCAGGCCCACTACAGGGGTGGGCACTGAAGCTTTCTTT. Amino acids: CASRPTTGVGTEAFF. The chain employs TRBV6-5 and TRBJ1-1; 7 bases match TRBD1. The V segment lost 6 bases and the J segment 4 bases; nucleotides outside the gene matches: 11. Germline loops: CDR1 MNHEY, CDR2 SVGAGI. The CDR3 consists of 15 residues.

This sequence joins TRBV27 and TRBJ1-6, with D unresolved. Germline assignment: CDR1 MNHEY and CDR2 SMNVEV (reference sequence). The V and J ends lost 3 bases and 4 bases respectively, with 10 bases between them. This CDR3 has 15 amino acids. The CDR3 spells CASSFRESYNSPLHF. DNA for the CDR3: TGTGCCAGCAGTTTCCGGGAGTCATATAATTCACCCCTCCACTTT.

By frequency in the sample, this clone is medium-sized. V and J are TRBV4-2 and TRBJ2-3, with TRBD1 matching over 8 bases. This CDR3 contains 17 residues. V lost 0 bases, J lost 1 base, and 6 bases stayed unmatched. From germline, CDR1 is LGHNA and CDR2 YNFKEQ. The CDR3 region is CASSQDLGGQGTDTQYF. The DNA of the CDR3 is TGTGCCAGCAGCCAAGATCTTGGGGGACAGGGCACAGATACGCAGTATTTT.

V and J are TRBV10-3 and TRBJ2-2; TRBD2 is a possible D gene (5 bases). Germline-derived CDR1 and CDR2 are ENHRY and SYGVKD. The CDR3 is made up of 14 amino acids. V shed 8 bases and J shed 0 bases, with 10 bases lying between them. CDR3 amino acids: CAIGGQSNTGELFF. CDR3 DNA: TGTGCCATCGGCGGGCAGTCGAACACCGGGGAGCTGTTTTTT.

This clone was seen just once. V is TRBV25-1 and J is TRBJ2-7; a weak D match, TRBD1 (6 bases). CDR1 MGHDK and CDR2 SYGVNS come from the germline V gene. V lost 4 bases, J lost 7 bases, and 14 bases lay in between. This CDR3 spans 13 amino acids. The CDR3 protein is CASSATGKGEQYV. CDR3 bases: TGTGCCAGCAGTGCTACAGGGAAGGGGGAGCAGTACGTC.

The chain uses TRBV29-1 and TRBJ1-1; tentative D call: TRBD1 (5 bases). There are 12 residues in the CDR3. The germline V and J ends were trimmed by 7 bases and 0 bases, with 9 bases remaining between them. Germline V gene data show CDR1 as SQVTM and CDR2 as ANQGSEA. CDR3 sequence (DNA): TGCAGCGCAGGGAACATGAACACTGAAGCTTTCTTT. Its translation: CSAGNMNTEAFF.

This clone was recorded only once. This chain connects TRBV7-6 to TRBJ2-4, with 7 bases aligning to TRBD1. V was pared by 5 bases and J by 0 bases, with 13 bases of the junction left unmatched. This CDR3 comprises 18 residues. The germline V gene encodes CDR1 SGHVS and CDR2 FNYEAQ. CDR3 in amino acids: CASSPGPRQGRAKNIQYF. The DNA for the CDR3 is TGTGCCAGCAGCCCCGGCCCCCGACAGGGTAGAGCCAAAAACATTCAGTACTTC.

The V call is TRBV5-4, the J call TRBJ1-1, with D possibly matching TRBD1 (6 bases). Trimming removed 2 bases from V and 2 bases from J, with 10 bases in between. This CDR3 has 14 residues. Germline CDR1 is SGHNT and CDR2 is YYREEE (reference sequence). As DNA, the CDR3 is TGTGCCAGCAGCTTTCCGGGGGCTAACACTGAAGCTTTCTTT. Protein product: CASSFPGANTEAFF.

This clone was seen just once. V is TRBV11-3 and J is TRBJ2-1, with 8 bases that match TRBD2. This CDR3 comprises 15 residues. CDR1 and CDR2 (germline): SGHNT, YENEEA. After removal of 2 bases from V and 4 bases from J, the junction contained 4 bases not matched to a gene. CDR3: CASSLTSGGYNEQFF. In DNA, the CDR3 is TGTGCCAGCAGCTTAACTAGCGGAGGTTACAATGAGCAGTTCTTC. The full variable domain, with the rest looked up from reference TRBV11-3 and TRBJ2-1, is EAGVVQSPRYKIIEKKQPVAFWCNPISGHNTLYWYLQNLGQGPELLIRYENEEAVDDSQLPKDRFSAERLKGVDSTLKIQPAELGDSAVYLCASSLTSGGYNEQFFGPGTRLTVL.

A single count supports this clone. This rearrangement joins TRBV18 to TRBJ2-7; D possibly matches TRBD1 or TRBD2 (5 bases each). Trimming removed 6 bases from V and 4 bases from J, with 10 bases in between. This CDR3 has 12 amino acids. Germline loops: CDR1 KGHSH, CDR2 LQKENI. This CDR3 is CASSGEGYEQYF. The CDR3 bases are TGTGCCAGCTCCGGAGAGGGGTACGAGCAGTACTTC.

V gene TRBV15 combines with J gene TRBJ2-3; 9 bases fit TRBD2. Per germline, CDR1 LNHNV and CDR2 YYDKDF (reference sequence). The J segment lost 8 bases and the V segment lost 3 bases, leaving 12 bases of the junction unmatched. The CDR3 has 16 residues. The CDR3 loop reads CATSSNLGTSIGTQYF. In DNA form, the CDR3 reads TGTGCCACCAGCAGCAACCTCGGGACTAGCATTGGTACGCAGTATTTT.

This chain connects TRBV28 to TRBJ2-2; the D gene is possibly TRBD1 (6 bases). The length of the CDR3 is 16 residues. The V end was cut by 4 bases, the J end by 0 bases, with 12 bases between. Germline V gene sequence: CDR1 MDHEN, CDR2 SYDVKM. CDR3 region: CASSWYRATNTGELFF. CDR3 sequence (DNA): TGTGCCAGCAGTTGGTACAGGGCAACGAACACCGGGGAGCTGTTTTTT.

V gene TRBV9 combines with J gene TRBJ2-3; 7 bases fit TRBD2. The CDR3 contains 16 residues. J lost 0 bases, V lost 0 bases, and 4 bases had no gene match. Germline V gene sequence: CDR1 SGDLS, CDR2 YYNGEE. CDR3 sequence reads: CASSVGASGSTDTQYF. The CDR3 DNA reads TGTGCCAGCAGCGTAGGGGCTAGCGGAAGCACAGATACGCAGTATTTT.

This clone has a single count. This CDR3 is CSASVQETQYF. The CDR3 DNA reads as TGCAGTGCTAGCGTCCAAGAGACCCAGTACTTC. The chain couples TRBV20-1 to TRBJ2-5, with D unresolved. Trimming stripped 3 bases from V and 1 base from J, with 3 bases between. The germline gives CDR1 DFQATT, CDR2 SNEGSKA (reference sequence). The CDR3 contains 11 residues.

The chain is built from TRBV15 and TRBJ2-1; either TRBD1 or TRBD2 may supply D (5 bases each). Germline V CDR1 and CDR2: LNHNV, YYDKDF (reference sequence). The germline V and J ends were trimmed by 8 bases and 6 bases, with 23 bases remaining between them. The CDR3 runs to 16 residues. DNA for the CDR3: TGTGCCACCCGCGCCACTCGGGACGGCCTGCCCAATGAGCAGTTCTTC. Its translation is CATRATRDGLPNEQFF. Using reference TRBV15 and TRBJ2-1 for the parts outside the CDR3, the full variable domain is DAMVIQNPRYQVTQFGKPVTLSCSQTLNHNVMYWYQQKSSQAPKLLFHYYDKDFNNEADTPDNFQSRRPNTSFCFLDIRSPGLGDTAMYLCATRATRDGLPNEQFFGPGTRLTVL.